This note documents a single T cell receptor (beta chain) sequence. Antigen specificity is unknown. The repertoire was sequenced with immunoSEQ multiplex PCR; TCRdb's copy has only in-frame clones and lacks some. The data contain 87,000 or so clones, around 89% of them seen just once; the ten biggest clones take up 8% to 9.5%. These data come from a study of T cell responses to AZD1222 COVID-19 vaccine. General observations from the study: Only after the peak T cell response were repertoires sampled. There were mostly white British donors and more females than males, and clonal diversity was possibly underestimated.

The germline V gene has CDR1 KGHSH and CDR2 LQKENI. The CDR3 totals 12 residues. The V gene lost 6 bases and the J gene lost 6 bases, with 12 bases spanning the gap. This sequence originates from an adult in good health. The chain is built from TRBV18 and TRBJ2-7; D is uncertain. The sequencing used peripheral blood, collected on day 0 of AZD1222 vaccination. CDR3 sequence: CASSGSGPEQYF. The CDR3 DNA reads TGTGCCAGCTCGGGCAGTGGACCCGAGCAGTACTTC.